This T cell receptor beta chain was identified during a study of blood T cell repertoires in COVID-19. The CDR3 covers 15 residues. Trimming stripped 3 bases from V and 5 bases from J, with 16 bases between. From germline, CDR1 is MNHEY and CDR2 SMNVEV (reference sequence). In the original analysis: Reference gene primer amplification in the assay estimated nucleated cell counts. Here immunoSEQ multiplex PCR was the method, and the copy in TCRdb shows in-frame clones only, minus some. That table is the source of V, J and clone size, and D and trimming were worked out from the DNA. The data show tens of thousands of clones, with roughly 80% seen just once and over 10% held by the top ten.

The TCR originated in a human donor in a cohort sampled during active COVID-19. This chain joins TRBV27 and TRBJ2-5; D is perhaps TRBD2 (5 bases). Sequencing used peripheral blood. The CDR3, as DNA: TGTGCCAGCAGTTTGTGGTCTACTGGCGGGGAGACCCAGTACTTC. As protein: CASSLWSTGGETQYF.